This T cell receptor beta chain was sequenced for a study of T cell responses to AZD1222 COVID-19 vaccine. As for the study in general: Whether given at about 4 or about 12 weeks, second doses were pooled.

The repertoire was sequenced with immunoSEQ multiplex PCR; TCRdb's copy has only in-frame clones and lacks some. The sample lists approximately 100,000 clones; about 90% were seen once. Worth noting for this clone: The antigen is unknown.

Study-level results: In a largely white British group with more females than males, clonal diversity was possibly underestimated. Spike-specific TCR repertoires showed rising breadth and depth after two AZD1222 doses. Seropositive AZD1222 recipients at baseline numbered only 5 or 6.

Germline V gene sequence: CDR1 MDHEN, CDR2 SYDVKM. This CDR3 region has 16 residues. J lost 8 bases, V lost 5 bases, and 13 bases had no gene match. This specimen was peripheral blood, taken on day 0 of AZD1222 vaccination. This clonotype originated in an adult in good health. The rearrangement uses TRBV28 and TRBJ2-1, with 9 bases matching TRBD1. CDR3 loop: CASSPPGQGGGHEQFF. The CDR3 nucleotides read TGTGCCAGCAGTCCACCGGGACAGGGAGGAGGGCATGAGCAGTTCTTC.